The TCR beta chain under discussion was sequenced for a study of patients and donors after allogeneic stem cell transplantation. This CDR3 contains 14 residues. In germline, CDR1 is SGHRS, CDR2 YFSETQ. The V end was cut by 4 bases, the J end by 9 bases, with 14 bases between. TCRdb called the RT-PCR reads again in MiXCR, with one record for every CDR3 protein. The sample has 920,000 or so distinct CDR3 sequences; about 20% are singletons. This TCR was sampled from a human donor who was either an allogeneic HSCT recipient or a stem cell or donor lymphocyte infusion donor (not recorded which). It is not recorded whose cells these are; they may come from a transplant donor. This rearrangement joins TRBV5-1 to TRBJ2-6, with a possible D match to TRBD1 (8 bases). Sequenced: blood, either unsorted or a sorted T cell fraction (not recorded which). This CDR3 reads CASSPDREGNVLTF. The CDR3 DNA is TGCGCCAGCAGCCCGGACAGGGAGGGCAACGTCCTGACTTTC.